This TCR beta chain was obtained from a study of cytomegalovirus exposure and HLA in healthy donors. 60 Vbeta and 13 Jbeta primers were used in PCR. Clones were read by immunoSEQ multiplex PCR, and TCRdb kept only the in-frame ones, dropping some. This table holds 120,000 to 150,000 clones, 79% found once. In the case of this clone: As yet, its antigen is unknown.

Broader study findings: Data from an earlier analysis indicated that most TCR beta V segments were productive either about 87% or about 30% of the time.

The CDR3 spans 15 residues. The J segment lost 3 bases and the V segment lost 0 bases, leaving 1 base of the junction unmatched. Germline CDR1 is SGDLS and CDR2 is YYNGEE. The chain joins TRBV9 to TRBJ1-5; 9 bases agree with TRBD1. The clonotype was recovered from a woman in her 40s in good health and CMV-seropositive. Sequenced sample: PBMCs. This chain's CDR3 is CASSVGTGANQPQHF. The CDR3 DNA reads as TGTGCCAGCAGCGTAGGGACAGGGGCCAATCAGCCCCAGCATTTT.